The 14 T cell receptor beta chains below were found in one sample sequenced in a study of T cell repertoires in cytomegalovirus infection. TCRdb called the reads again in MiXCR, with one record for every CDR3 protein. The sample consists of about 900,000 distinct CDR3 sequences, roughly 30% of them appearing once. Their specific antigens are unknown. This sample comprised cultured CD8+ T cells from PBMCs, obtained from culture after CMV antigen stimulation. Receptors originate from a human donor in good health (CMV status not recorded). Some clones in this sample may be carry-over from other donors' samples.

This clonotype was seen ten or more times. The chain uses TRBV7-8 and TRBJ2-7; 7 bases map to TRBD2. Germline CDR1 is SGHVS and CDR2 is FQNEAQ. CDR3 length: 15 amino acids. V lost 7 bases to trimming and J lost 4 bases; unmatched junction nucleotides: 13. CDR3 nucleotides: TGTGCCAGCACCAACAAGCCCAGCGGGGAATACGAGCAGTACGTC. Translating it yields CASTNKPSGEYEQYV.

CDR3 sequence reads: CASSLQGENTIYF. The DNA for the CDR3 is TGTGCCAGTAGTCTTCAGGGTGAAAACACCATATATTTT. The chain recombines TRBV19 with TRBJ1-3; D might be TRBD1 (5 bases). This CDR3 has 13 amino acids. The V gene lost 5 bases and the J gene lost 6 bases, with 11 bases spanning the gap. Germline V gives CDR1 LNHDA, CDR2 SQIVND (reference sequence). The complete variable domain, with remaining parts taken from reference TRBV19 and TRBJ1-3, reads DGGITQSPKYLFRKEGQNVTLSCEQNLNHDAMYWYRQDPGQGLRLIYYSQIVNDFQKGDIAEGYSVSREKKESFPLTVTSAQKNPTAFYLCASSLQGENTIYFGEGSWLTVV.

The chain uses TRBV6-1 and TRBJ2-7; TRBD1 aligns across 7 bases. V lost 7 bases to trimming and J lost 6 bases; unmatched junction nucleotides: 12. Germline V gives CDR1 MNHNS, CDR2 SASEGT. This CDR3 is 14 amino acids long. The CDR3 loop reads CASTMVQGTGEQYV. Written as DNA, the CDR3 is TGTGCCAGCACTATGGTACAGGGGACGGGCGAGCAGTACGTC.

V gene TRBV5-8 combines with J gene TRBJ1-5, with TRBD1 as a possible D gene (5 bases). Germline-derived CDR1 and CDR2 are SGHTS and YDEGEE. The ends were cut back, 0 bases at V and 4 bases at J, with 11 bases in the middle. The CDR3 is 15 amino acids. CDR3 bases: TGTGCCAGCAGCTTGGGGGGGGACCTGAATCAGCCCCAGCATTTT. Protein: CASSLGGDLNQPQHF.

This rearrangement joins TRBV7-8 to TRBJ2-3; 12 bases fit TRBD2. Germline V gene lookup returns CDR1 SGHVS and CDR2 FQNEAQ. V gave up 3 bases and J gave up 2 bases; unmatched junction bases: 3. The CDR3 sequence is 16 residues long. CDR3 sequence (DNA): TGTGCCAGCAGCTTTCTAGCGGGGGGGAACACAGATACGCAGTATTTT. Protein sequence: CASSFLAGGNTDTQYF.

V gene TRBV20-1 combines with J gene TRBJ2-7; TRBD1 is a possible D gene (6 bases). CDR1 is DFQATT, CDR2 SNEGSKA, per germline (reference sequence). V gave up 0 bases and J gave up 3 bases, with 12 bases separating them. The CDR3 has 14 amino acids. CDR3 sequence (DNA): TGCAGTGCTAGAGATCTGGACAGAATCTACGAGCAGTACGTC. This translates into CSARDLDRIYEQYV.

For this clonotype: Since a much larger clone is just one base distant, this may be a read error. In nucleotides, the CDR3 is TGTGCCAGCAACATAGGACTAGCTAATGAGCAGTTCTTC. This encodes CASNIGLANEQFF. The chain carries TRBV7-9 and TRBJ2-1; TRBD2 matches at 8 bases. This CDR3 has 13 residues. J gave up 7 bases and V 7 bases, and 6 bases lay outside the gene matches. Germline lookup yields CDR1 SEHNR and CDR2 FQNEAQ (reference sequence).

The CDR3 DNA follows: TGTGCCAGCAGGTATAGTCGGCTGACTAACTATGGCTACACCTTC. Protein sequence: CASRYSRLTNYGYTF. The chain links TRBV5-6 to TRBJ1-2; D not resolved. The V and J ends lost 5 bases and 0 bases respectively, with 14 bases between them. Germline lookup yields CDR1 SGHDT and CDR2 YYEEEE. The CDR3 runs 15 residues.

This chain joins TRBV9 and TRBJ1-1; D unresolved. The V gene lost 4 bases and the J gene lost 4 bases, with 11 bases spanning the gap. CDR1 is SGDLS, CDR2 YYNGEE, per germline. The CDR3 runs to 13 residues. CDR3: CASSTLIFTEAFF. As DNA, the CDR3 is TGTGCCAGCAGCACCCTTATCTTCACTGAAGCTTTCTTT.

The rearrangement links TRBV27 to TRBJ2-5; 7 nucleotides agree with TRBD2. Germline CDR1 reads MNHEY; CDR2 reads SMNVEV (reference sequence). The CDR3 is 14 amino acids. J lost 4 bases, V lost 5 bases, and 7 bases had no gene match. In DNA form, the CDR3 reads TGTGCCAGCAGTCCCAGACTAGCCTCAGAGACCCAGTACTTC. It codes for CASSPRLASETQYF.

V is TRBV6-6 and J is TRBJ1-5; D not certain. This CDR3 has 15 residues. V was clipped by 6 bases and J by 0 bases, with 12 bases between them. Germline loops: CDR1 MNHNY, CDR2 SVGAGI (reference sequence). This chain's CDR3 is CASSLKPYSNQPQHF. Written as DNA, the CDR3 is TGTGCCAGCAGCCTAAAACCGTATAGCAATCAGCCCCAGCATTTT.

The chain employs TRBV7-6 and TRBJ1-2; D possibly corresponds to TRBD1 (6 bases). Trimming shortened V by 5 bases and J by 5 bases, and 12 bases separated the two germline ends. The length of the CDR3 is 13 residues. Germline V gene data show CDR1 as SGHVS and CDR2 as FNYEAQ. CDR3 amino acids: CASSPPGVYGYTF. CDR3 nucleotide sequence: TGTGCCAGCAGCCCTCCAGGGGTATATGGCTACACCTTC.

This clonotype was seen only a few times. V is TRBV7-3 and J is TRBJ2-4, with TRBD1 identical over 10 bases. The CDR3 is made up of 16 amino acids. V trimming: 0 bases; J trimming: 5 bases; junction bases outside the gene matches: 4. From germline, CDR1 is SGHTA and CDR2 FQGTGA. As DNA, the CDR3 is TGTGCCAGCAGCTTAACCGACAGGGGGCTTCAAAACATTCAGTACTTC. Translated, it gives CASSLTDRGLQNIQYF.

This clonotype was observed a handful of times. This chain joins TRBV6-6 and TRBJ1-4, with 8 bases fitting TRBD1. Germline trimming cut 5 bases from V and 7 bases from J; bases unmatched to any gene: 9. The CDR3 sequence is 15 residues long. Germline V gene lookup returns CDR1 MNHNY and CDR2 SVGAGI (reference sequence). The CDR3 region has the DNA TGTGCCAGCAGTCCGACAGGGGAGGAGAGTGAAAAACTGTTTTTT. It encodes CASSPTGEESEKLFF.